This T cell receptor beta chain was identified during a study of T cell responses to AZD1222 COVID-19 vaccine. Sequencing was performed with immunoSEQ multiplex PCR; in TCRdb, only in-frame clones are kept and a portion is missing. The table includes 100,000 to 150,000 clones, about 85% detected once. A note on this clone: Its target is unknown.

Germline lookup yields CDR1 KGHSH and CDR2 LQKENI. The CDR3 spans 15 residues. J gave up 5 bases and V 9 bases, and 11 bases lay outside the gene matches. Study-level results: There were mostly white British donors and more females than males, and clonal diversity was possibly underestimated. Baseline serology detected seropositivity in only six or seven AZD1222 recipients. Vaccine-related CD4 TCRs covered spike, predominating at 160-218 and 743-854.

The clonotype comes from an adult in good health. The rearrangement links TRBV18 to TRBJ1-4, with TRBD1 identical over 8 bases. Material: peripheral blood, obtained on day 0 of AZD1222 vaccination. As DNA, the CDR3 is TGTGCCAGTCGGGGTCGAACAGGGGGAAATGAAAAACTGTTTTTT. Amino acid sequence: CASRGRTGGNEKLFF.